Below, 20 T cell receptor beta chains from the same sample are listed, as sequenced in a study of blood T cell repertoires in COVID-19. The data were produced by immunoSEQ multiplex PCR, yet TCRdb's version contains in-frame clones alone and is incomplete. Among roughly 430,000 clones listed, over 75% were seen once. Sequenced sample: PBMCs or T cells enriched from blood (not recorded which). These receptors all stem from a woman in her thirties or forties with acute COVID-19.

The chain uses TRBV28 and TRBJ1-1; D might be TRBD1 (5 bases). This CDR3 is 12 amino acids long. The V and J ends lost 2 bases and 7 bases respectively, with 8 bases between them. The germline CDR1 and CDR2 sequences are MDHEN and SYDVKM. CDR3: CASSLLGDEAFF. The CDR3 DNA reads TGTGCCAGCAGTTTACTAGGGGATGAAGCTTTCTTT.

This sequence joins TRBV5-6 and TRBJ2-7; D is perhaps TRBD1 (6 bases). CDR1 and CDR2 from the germline V gene are SGHDT and YYEEEE. The CDR3 length is 14 residues. With 0 bases removed from V and 4 bases from J, the gap between germline ends came to 11 bases. The CDR3 loop is CASSLVPGDYEQYF. The CDR3 DNA follows: TGTGCCAGCAGCTTGGTCCCAGGGGATTACGAGCAGTACTTC.

The chain links TRBV5-6 to TRBJ1-2; TRBD1 agrees at 8 bases. Unmatched junction bases numbered 12, after V lost 4 bases and J lost 4 bases. Per germline, CDR1 SGHDT and CDR2 YYEEEE. This CDR3 is 16 amino acids long. CDR3: CASSIDRGEWGYGYTF. CDR3 nucleotides: TGTGCCAGCAGCATCGACAGGGGAGAATGGGGCTATGGCTACACCTTC.

The chain is built from TRBV7-8 and TRBJ2-5, with 7 bases that match TRBD1. CDR3 length equals 15 residues. Trimming at V came to 4 bases and at J to 5 bases, leaving 10 bases not matched to a gene. CDR1 SGHVS and CDR2 FQNEAQ come from the germline V gene. The CDR3 spells CASSSPGQWGETQYF. The CDR3 bases are TGTGCCAGCAGCTCCCCGGGACAGTGGGGCGAGACCCAGTACTTC.

V and J are TRBV7-9 and TRBJ1-1; D is unclear. Germline CDR1 and CDR2: SEHNR and FQNEAQ (reference sequence). The length of the CDR3 is 17 residues. The V gene lost 5 bases and the J gene lost 1 base, with 20 bases spanning the gap. The CDR3 spells CASSRAGETGANTEAFF. DNA for the CDR3: TGTGCCAGCAGCCGAGCTGGGGAAACGGGAGCGAACACTGAAGCTTTCTTT.

The chain carries TRBV3-1 (or the pseudogene TRBV3-2) and TRBJ2-7; D is perhaps TRBD1 (6 bases). The V and J ends lost 5 bases and 2 bases respectively, with 16 bases between them. The germline V gene has CDR1 LGHDT and CDR2 YNNKEL (reference sequence). The CDR3 has 15 residues. The CDR3 protein is CASSMSGTPTYEQYF. For the CDR3, the DNA is TGTGCCAGCAGCATGTCCGGGACACCAACCTACGAGCAGTACTTC.

The V call is TRBV18, the J call TRBJ1-5, with D maybe TRBD1 (6 bases). The ends were cut back, 3 bases at V and 5 bases at J, with 11 bases in the middle. The germline CDR1 and CDR2 sequences are KGHSH and LQKENI. CDR3 length: 14 residues. The CDR3 protein is CASSPQGTYQPQHF. CDR3 nucleotide sequence: TGTGCCAGCTCACCCCAGGGGACCTATCAGCCCCAGCATTTT.

This chain joins TRBV30 and TRBJ1-2, with TRBD1 matching over 10 bases. This CDR3 has 12 amino acids. CDR1 is GTSNPN and CDR2 is SVGIG in the germline V gene (reference sequence). Trimming at V came to 2 bases and at J to 10 bases, leaving 4 bases not matched to a gene. The DNA for the CDR3 is TGTGCCTGGAGTCTGGACAGGGGGTCCTACACCTTC. It encodes CAWSLDRGSYTF.

This CDR3 is CASSERERVSGNTIYF. The CDR3 DNA reads as TGCGCCAGCAGTGAGCGGGAGAGAGTCTCTGGAAACACCATATATTTT. The rearrangement joins TRBV10-1 to TRBJ1-3, with D unclear. V was trimmed by 2 bases and J by 0 bases, leaving 11 bases between them. Germline-derived CDR1 and CDR2 are WNHNN and SYGVQD (reference sequence). The CDR3 runs 16 residues.

The chain links TRBV19 to TRBJ2-7; D ambiguous. Germline CDR1 reads LNHDA; CDR2 reads SQIVND (reference sequence). The CDR3 consists of 13 residues. V lost 0 bases and J 6 bases, leaving 9 bases between the germline ends. CDR3 sequence (DNA): TGTGCCAGTAGTATAGATCACACCTCCGAGCAGTACTTC. This gives the protein CASSIDHTSEQYF.

Regarding this clone: A junction end diverges from the germline sequence, so it may reflect a read error. The chain uses TRBV4-1 and TRBJ2-3; D ambiguous. The CDR3 extends over 16 amino acids. The germline V gene encodes CDR1 MGHRA and CDR2 YSYEKL. CDR3 amino acids: CASSQESEHPTDTRYF. Here the CDR3 DNA reads TGCGCCAGCAGCCAAGAATCCGAGCACCCCACAGATACGCGGTATTTT.

This chain links TRBV5-4 with TRBJ1-2; 10 bases align to TRBD1. The trim removed 4 bases at V and 3 bases at J, leaving 6 bases unmatched. The CDR3 covers 15 residues. The germline gives CDR1 SGHNT, CDR2 YYREEE (reference sequence). In DNA, the CDR3 is TGTGCCAGCAGCCTTGGACAGGGGGGGGACTATGGCTACACCTTC. Translation gives CASSLGQGGDYGYTF.

The chain carries TRBV30 and TRBJ1-2, with D maybe TRBD1 (6 bases). This CDR3 is 13 amino acids long. The V end lost 5 bases, the J end lost 7 bases, and 17 bases lay between the germline ends. In germline, CDR1 is GTSNPN, CDR2 SVGIG (reference sequence). This CDR3 reads CAWVWGGRVGYTF. CDR3 nucleotides: TGTGCCTGGGTTTGGGGGGGGCGAGTTGGCTACACCTTC.

This clone was detected only once. J is TRBJ1-4 and V is TRBV18; 10 bases align to TRBD1. The ends lost 3 bases at V and 7 bases at J; junction bases unmatched: 11. Looked up from germline, CDR1 is KGHSH and CDR2 is LQKENI. The CDR3 sequence is 17 residues long. CDR3 protein: CASSPTGTGALFEKLFF. The CDR3 coding sequence is TGTGCCAGCTCACCGACCGGGACAGGGGCCCTCTTTGAAAAACTGTTTTTT.

V is TRBV18 and J is TRBJ2-7, with TRBD1 as a possible D gene (5 bases). The CDR3 is 15 amino acids. CDR1 is KGHSH and CDR2 is LQKENI in the germline V gene. Trimming stripped 2 bases from V and 2 bases from J, with 13 bases between. The CDR3 spells CASSPLAGMAYEQYF. CDR3 nucleotides: TGTGCCAGCTCACCATTAGCAGGGATGGCCTACGAGCAGTACTTC.

The J gene is TRBJ1-5, the V gene TRBV6-5, with a possible D match to TRBD1 (6 bases). The length of the CDR3 is 14 residues. V was shortened by 4 bases and J by 2 bases, with 9 bases between the two germline ends. Looked up from germline, CDR1 is MNHEY and CDR2 is SVGAGI. The CDR3 loop reads CASSFNRGNQPQHF. Here the CDR3 DNA reads TGTGCCAGCAGTTTCAACAGGGGCAATCAGCCCCAGCATTTT.

This chain uses TRBV4-1 with TRBJ1-1; D gene ambiguous. Trimming took off 2 bases at V and 5 bases at J, with 21 bases between the two ends. CDR3 size: 17 residues. CDR1 MGHRA and CDR2 YSYEKL come from the germline V gene. CDR3 coding DNA: TGCGCCAGCAGCCAAAGGGTGTCCGGCACCACGGGGACTGAAGCTTTCTTT. Amino acids: CASSQRVSGTTGTEAFF.

The chain recombines TRBV5-4 with TRBJ2-3; 9 nucleotides align to TRBD1. The CDR3 runs 16 residues. The ends lost 1 base at V and 4 bases at J; junction bases unmatched: 7. The germline V gene has CDR1 SGHNT and CDR2 YYREEE (reference sequence). The CDR3 loop is CASSLTGQGKSDTQYF. CDR3 nucleotide sequence: TGTGCCAGCAGCTTGACGGGACAGGGAAAGTCAGATACGCAGTATTTT. Drawing the rest from reference TRBV5-4 and TRBJ2-3, the complete variable domain is ETGVTQSPTHLIKTRGQQVTLRCSSQSGHNTVSWYQQALGQGPQFIFQYYREEENGRGNFPPRFSGLQFPNYSSELNVNALELDDSALYLCASSLTGQGKSDTQYFGPGTRLTVL.

This clone was found once. The chain uses TRBV5-1 and TRBJ2-7; the D gene is possibly TRBD2 (6 bases). The CDR3 is made up of 14 amino acids. Germline V gene sequence: CDR1 SGHRS, CDR2 YFSETQ. V shed 2 bases and J shed 0 bases, with 9 bases lying between them. The CDR3 nucleotides read TGCGCCAGCAGCTTATCGGGGGACTCCTACGAGCAGTACTTC. Amino acids: CASSLSGDSYEQYF.

This chain joins TRBV7-9 and TRBJ2-1; D might be TRBD1 (6 bases). The germline gives CDR1 SEHNR, CDR2 FQNEAQ (reference sequence). This CDR3 has 17 amino acids. V dropped 6 bases and J dropped 0 bases, with 18 bases sitting between them. CDR3 loop: CASSYARDTLSYNEQFF. The DNA for the CDR3 is TGTGCCAGCAGTTATGCCCGGGACACTCTCTCCTACAATGAGCAGTTCTTC.